The clone carrying this TCR beta chain was counted a few times. This sample was taken from a study of response to subunit inactivated influenza vaccine. CDR3 length equals 14 residues. Looked up from germline, CDR1 is KGHSH and CDR2 is LQKENI. V lost 3 bases and J lost 3; bases outside the gene matches: 3. Each CDR3 protein gets one entry after TCRdb re-called the RT-PCR reads with MiXCR. The sample has about 180,000 distinct CDR3 sequences; around 9% are singletons. This specimen was non-naive T cells sorted from PBMCs, taken on the day of vaccination. This receptor was taken from a man between 50 and 59 years old who received an inactivated influenza vaccine. The chain recombines TRBV18 with TRBJ2-7, with 9 bases matching TRBD1. The CDR3 region is CASSPWDRVYEQYF. In DNA form, the CDR3 reads TGTGCCAGCTCACCCTGGGACAGGGTCTACGAGCAGTACTTC.